This T cell receptor (beta chain) was identified during a study of CD8 T cells in acute hepatitis C reinfection (dated by TCRdb to 2020 to 2023). About the study as a whole: The study profiled the TCRbeta repertoire of CD8+ T cells specific for the HCV NS3-1073 epitope during acute infection and after viral clearance. A few spontaneous resolvers provided paired acute and follow-up samples.

Genomic DNA was extracted from the FACS-sorted cells, and the TCRbeta chains were sequenced by the commercial immunoSEQ service. Turning to the authors' computational methods: ImmunoSEQ Analyzer software v3.0 and R v3.5.1 were the tools used to analyze the repertoire data. Sequences containing stop codons or out-of-frame rearrangements were removed, so only productive rearrangements were analyzed. Simpson diversity, Shannon entropy, CDR3 length and nucleotide addition metrics were supplied by the sequencing provider. Clonotypes were grouped by frequency into dominant, sub-dominant, low or lowest abundance categories, and clonotypes below 0.1% were left out of most analyses. A CDR3 amino acid clonotype was designated public if detected in at least two subjects at a cumulative frequency of at least 0.5%. TCRdb limited this immuneACCESS table to in-frame rearrangements with V and J called. A share of clones is missing; checked studies link under half to unresolved V genes, and the rest is unexplained. V and J calls and clone size are copied from that table; D and trimming were computed from the DNA. The sample includes 35,000 to 40,000 clones, with 87% observed a single time. The ten largest make up 0.5% of the sample.

V drops 0 bases and J drops 2 bases, leaving 8 bases in between. Its CDR3 holds 15 amino acids, cysteine through phenylalanine. Only CDR3 DNA remains: 45 bases, in frame from the first base. CDR1 MNHEY and CDR2 SVGAGI are derived from the germline V gene. For this clone: Its antigen target is currently unknown. No qualities accompany the bases; no much larger clone lies one base away.

What the research found in general, with its limitations: All groups showed preferential use of the TRBV04 and TRBV06 gene families, a pattern that overrepresentation in the naive pool did not explain. Some 13 public clonotypes were found regardless of outcome; one public clonotype used V04-02/J02-02. Because bulk sequencing covered only the TCRbeta chain, the alphabeta pairing of the public clonotypes could not be determined. Follow-up repertoires were not available for chronically infected subjects, because NS3-1073 specific cells were too rare to be sorted. NS3-1073 specific repertoires were highly diverse, with no significant diversity differences between acute resolver, follow-up resolver and acute chronic samples. It was rare for CDR3 sequences to be shared with other epitopes, and exact matching may have been limited by differing sequencing approaches.

The time point label, read with the paper, signifies: naive CD8 control sorted from an acute-time-point sample. Enrolled in the Montreal Hepatitis C Cohort (HEPCO) in Canada, the donors were people who inject drugs, and these donors were followed every 3 months. Acute primary HCV infection was defined as a positive HCV RNA or antibody test that came after a negative test within the prior 24 weeks. Cells were surface stained with CD3, CD8 and CD45RO antibodies, and an aqua fixable dye was used to exclude dead cells. The cohort also included a handful of subjects who developed chronic infection, defined as HCV RNA positivity at 24 weeks. Once thawed from cryostorage, peripheral blood mononuclear cells underwent negative selection via the MACS CD8+ T cell Isolation Kit to obtain CD8+ T cells. Sorting of the cells was done on a BD FACSAria II cell sorter.

The sequence derives from a young man with chronic hepatitis C. Sequencing was carried out using naive CD8+ T cells from PBMCs. Taken with the paper, the label for cell subset or site translates to: sorted total naive CD45RO-negative CD8+ T cells. The V and J genes are TRBV6-5 and TRBJ1-3; perhaps TRBD1 is the D gene, with 5 bases matching. The DNA is as follows: TGTGCCAGCAGTTACTCGTGGGGGGCTGGAAACACCATATATTTT. This is translated as CASSYSWGAGNTIYF.